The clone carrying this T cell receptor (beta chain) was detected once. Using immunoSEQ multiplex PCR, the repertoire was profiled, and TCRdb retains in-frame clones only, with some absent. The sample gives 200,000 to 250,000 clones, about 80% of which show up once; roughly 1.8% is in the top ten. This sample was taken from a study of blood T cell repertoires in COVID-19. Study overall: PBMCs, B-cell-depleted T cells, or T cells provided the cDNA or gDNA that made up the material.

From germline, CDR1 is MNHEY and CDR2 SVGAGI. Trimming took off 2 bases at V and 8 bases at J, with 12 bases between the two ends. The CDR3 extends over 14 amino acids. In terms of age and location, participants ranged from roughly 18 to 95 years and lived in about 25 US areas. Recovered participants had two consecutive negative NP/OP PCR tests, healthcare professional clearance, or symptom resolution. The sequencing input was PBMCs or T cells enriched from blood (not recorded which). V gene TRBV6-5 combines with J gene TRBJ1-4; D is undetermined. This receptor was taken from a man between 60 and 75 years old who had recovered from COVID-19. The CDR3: CASSYGITGEKLFF. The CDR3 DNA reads TGTGCCAGCAGTTACGGAATCACCGGGGAAAAACTGTTTTTT.